Below are 5 T cell receptor beta chains sequenced from a single sample in a study of shared clonotypes between healthy human individuals. The protocol was immunoSEQ multiplex PCR, while the TCRdb copy is restricted to in-frame clones and leaves out a portion. The table includes about 2.3 million clones, approximately 90% detected once. Sequenced sample: naive CD4+ T cells from PBMCs. The subset denotes: CD45RA+ positively selected. These receptors were collected from a man younger than 35 in good health. Some clones in this sample may be carry-over from other donors' samples.

This rearrangement joins TRBV19 to TRBJ1-4, with D tentatively TRBD1 (6 bases). Trimming left V 8 bases short and J 4 bases short, with 14 bases between. From germline, CDR1 is LNHDA and CDR2 SQIVND (reference sequence). CDR3 size: 14 residues. The CDR3 loop reads CASEGGALNEKLFF. In nucleotides, the CDR3 is TGTGCCAGTGAAGGGGGGGCCCTTAATGAAAAACTGTTTTTT.

With respect to this clone: Other DNA sequences from this sample encode an identical CDR3 as well. The chain has TRBV11-2 and TRBJ1-1; D gene uncertain. The length of the CDR3 is 13 residues. Trimming cost V 1 base and J 1 base, with 4 bases left between them. Germline V gene lookup returns CDR1 SGHAT and CDR2 FQNNGV. The CDR3 is CASSLARNTEAFF. The CDR3, as DNA: TGTGCCAGCAGCTTAGCCAGGAACACTGAAGCTTTCTTT.

The CDR3 protein is CASRGRAGATGELFF. CDR3 DNA sequence: TGTGCCAGCAGGGGTCGAGCGGGGGCTACCGGGGAGCTGTTTTTT. The gene calls are TRBV27 and TRBJ2-2; 8 nucleotides line up with TRBD2. This CDR3 contains 15 residues. CDR1 MNHEY and CDR2 SMNVEV come from the germline V gene (reference sequence). Unmatched junction bases numbered 8, after V lost 6 bases and J lost 5 bases.

The genes are TRBV5-6 and TRBJ2-1, with TRBD1 as a possible D gene (5 bases). This CDR3 region has 14 residues. V dropped 0 bases and J dropped 7 bases, with 11 bases sitting between them. Germline V gives CDR1 SGHDT, CDR2 YYEEEE. The CDR3 spells CASSLAPTGNEQFF. Here the CDR3 DNA reads TGTGCCAGCAGCTTGGCCCCCACAGGAAATGAGCAGTTCTTC. Full variable domain (outside the CDR3, taken from reference TRBV5-6 and TRBJ2-1): DAGVTQSPTHLIKTRGQQVTLRCSPKSGHDTVSWYQQALGQGPQFIFQYYEEEERQRGNFPDRFSGHQFPNYSSELNVNALLLGDSALYLCASSLAPTGNEQFFGPGTRLTVL.

The chain combines TRBV5-4 with TRBJ2-7; D assignment may be TRBD1 or TRBD2 (5 bases each). The CDR3 sequence is 16 residues long. V was trimmed by 3 bases and J by 4 bases, leaving 20 bases between them. Germline loops: CDR1 SGHNT, CDR2 YYREEE (reference sequence). DNA for the CDR3: TGTGCCAGCAGCTCTCCGGGGCGGCCAAACCTTTACGAGCAGTACTTC. It translates to CASSSPGRPNLYEQYF.